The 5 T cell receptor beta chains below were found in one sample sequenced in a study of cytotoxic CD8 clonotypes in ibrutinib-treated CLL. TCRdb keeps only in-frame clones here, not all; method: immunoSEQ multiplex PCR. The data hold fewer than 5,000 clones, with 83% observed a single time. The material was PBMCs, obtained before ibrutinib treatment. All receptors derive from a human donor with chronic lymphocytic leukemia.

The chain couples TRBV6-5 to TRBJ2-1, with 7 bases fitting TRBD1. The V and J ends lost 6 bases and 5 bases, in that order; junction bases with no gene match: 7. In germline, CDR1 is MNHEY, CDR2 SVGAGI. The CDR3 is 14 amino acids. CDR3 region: CASSLRDSDNEQFF. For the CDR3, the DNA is TGTGCCAGCAGCCTCCGGGACAGCGACAATGAGCAGTTCTTC.

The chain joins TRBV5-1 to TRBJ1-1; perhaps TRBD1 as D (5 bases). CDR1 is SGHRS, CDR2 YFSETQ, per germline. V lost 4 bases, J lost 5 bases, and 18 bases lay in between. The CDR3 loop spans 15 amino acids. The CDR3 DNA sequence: TGCGCCAGCAGCGCCTCCGGGGGGATCGATACTGAAGCTTTCTTT. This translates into CASSASGGIDTEAFF.

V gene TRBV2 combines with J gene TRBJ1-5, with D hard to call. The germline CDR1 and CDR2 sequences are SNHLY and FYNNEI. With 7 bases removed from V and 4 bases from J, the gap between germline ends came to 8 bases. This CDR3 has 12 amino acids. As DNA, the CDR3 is TGTGCCAGCACGGAGGGTAATCAGCCCCAGCATTTT. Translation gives CASTEGNQPQHF.

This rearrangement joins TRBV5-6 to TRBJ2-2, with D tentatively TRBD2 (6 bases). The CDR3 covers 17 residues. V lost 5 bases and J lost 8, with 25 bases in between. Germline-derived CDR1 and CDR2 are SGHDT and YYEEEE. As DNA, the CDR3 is TGTGCCAGCAGACTATCACCGGGACTGGGAACCCCTGGGGAGCTGTTTTTT. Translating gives CASRLSPGLGTPGELFF.

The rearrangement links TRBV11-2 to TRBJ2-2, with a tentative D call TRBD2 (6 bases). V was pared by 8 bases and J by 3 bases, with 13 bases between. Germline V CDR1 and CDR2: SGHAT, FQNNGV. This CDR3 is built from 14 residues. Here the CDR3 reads CASPKASDTGELFF. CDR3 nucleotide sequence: TGTGCCAGCCCGAAGGCTAGCGACACCGGGGAGCTGTTTTTT. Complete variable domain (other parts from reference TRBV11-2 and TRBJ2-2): EAGVAQSPRYKIIEKRQSVAFWCNPISGHATLYWYQQILGQGPKLLIQFQNNGVVDDSQLPKDRFSAERLKGVDSTLKIQPAKLEDSAVYLCASPKASDTGELFFGEGSRLTVL.